A selection of T cell receptor beta chains follows, all from one sample in a study of OX40 agonist ivuxolimab in advanced cancers. Sequencing was performed with immunoSEQ multiplex PCR; in TCRdb, only in-frame clones are kept and a portion is missing. The sample consists of around 69,000 clones, over 75% of them appearing once. The sample consisted of CD4+ or CD8+ T cells sorted from blood, taken in a trial of the OX40 agonist ivuxolimab. Receptors originate from an adult with an advanced solid tumor such as melanoma, head and neck, liver or kidney cancer. Each CDR3 is given with its conserved first and last residue. Fields, in order: CDR3 protein, CDR3 DNA, CDR3 length, clone size, D gene, J gene, V gene. A D gene is named only where the DNA matches it firmly. Clone size is not always given. Where it is, it says once, few, many or a class for expanded clones.

cdr3_aa: CASTGQGIRSDGYTF; cdr3_nt: TGTGCCAGCACGGGGCAGGGAATTAGGAGCGATGGCTACACCTTC; cdr3_length: 15; clone_size: .; d_call: .; j_call: TRBJ1-2; v_call: TRBV2
cdr3_aa: CAISAPGTGANVLTF; cdr3_nt: TGTGCCATCAGTGCCCCAGGAACAGGGGCCAACGTCCTGACTTTC; cdr3_length: 15; clone_size: .; d_call: .; j_call: TRBJ2-6; v_call: TRBV10-3
cdr3_aa: CASSGLAGGTDTQYF; cdr3_nt: TGTGCCAGCAGTGGACTAGCGGGGGGCACAGATACGCAGTATTTT; cdr3_length: 15; clone_size: once; d_call: TRBD2; j_call: TRBJ2-3; v_call: TRBV10-3
cdr3_aa: CAWTGYSGNTIYF; cdr3_nt: TGTGCCTGGACAGGGTACTCTGGAAACACCATATATTTT; cdr3_length: 13; clone_size: .; d_call: .; j_call: TRBJ1-3; v_call: TRBV30
cdr3_aa: CASSEARTVSNQPQHF; cdr3_nt: TGTGCCAGCAGTGAAGCGCGGACAGTTAGCAATCAGCCCCAGCATTTT; cdr3_length: 16; clone_size: .; d_call: .; j_call: TRBJ1-5; v_call: TRBV2
cdr3_aa: CASSLRAAELFF; cdr3_nt: TGTGCCAGCAGCCTGAGGGCCGCGGAGCTGTTTTTT; cdr3_length: 12; clone_size: .; d_call: .; j_call: TRBJ2-2; v_call: TRBV4-2
cdr3_aa: CASSLSGANVLTF; cdr3_nt: TGTGCCAGCAGCCTCTCTGGGGCCAACGTCCTGACTTTC; cdr3_length: 13; clone_size: .; d_call: .; j_call: TRBJ2-6; v_call: TRBV6-6
cdr3_aa: CASSSSGTQPQHF; cdr3_nt: TGTGCCAGCAGTTCCTCAGGGACTCAGCCCCAGCATTTT; cdr3_length: 13; clone_size: .; d_call: .; j_call: TRBJ1-5; v_call: TRBV6-6
cdr3_aa: CASSPGRNQPQHF; cdr3_nt: TGTGCCAGCTCACCCGGGCGCAATCAGCCCCAGCATTTT; cdr3_length: 13; clone_size: .; d_call: .; j_call: TRBJ1-5; v_call: TRBV18
cdr3_aa: CASNGFSNQPQHF; cdr3_nt: TGTGCCAGCAATGGGTTTTCGAATCAGCCCCAGCATTTT; cdr3_length: 13; clone_size: .; d_call: .; j_call: TRBJ1-5; v_call: TRBV2
cdr3_aa: CASTSGRGNQPQHF; cdr3_nt: TGTGCCAGCACCTCGGGGCGCGGCAATCAGCCCCAGCATTTT; cdr3_length: 14; clone_size: .; d_call: .; j_call: TRBJ1-5; v_call: TRBV10-3
cdr3_aa: CASSPRGTANTEAFF; cdr3_nt: TGTGCCAGCAGTCCCCGAGGGACAGCTAACACTGAAGCTTTCTTT; cdr3_length: 15; clone_size: .; d_call: TRBD1; j_call: TRBJ1-1; v_call: TRBV27
cdr3_aa: CASYPRERNTEAFF; cdr3_nt: TGTGCTAGTTACCCAAGGGAGAGGAACACTGAAGCTTTCTTT; cdr3_length: 14; clone_size: .; d_call: .; j_call: TRBJ1-1; v_call: TRBV12-5
cdr3_aa: CASSYSQYGQETQYF; cdr3_nt: TGTGCCAGCAGTTACTCTCAGTACGGCCAAGAGACCCAGTACTTC; cdr3_length: 15; clone_size: .; d_call: .; j_call: TRBJ2-5; v_call: TRBV6-5
cdr3_aa: CASSQAVSTGYEQYF; cdr3_nt: TGCGCCAGCAGCCAAGCGGTCTCGACGGGGTACGAGCAGTACTTC; cdr3_length: 15; clone_size: .; d_call: .; j_call: TRBJ2-7; v_call: TRBV4-3
cdr3_aa: CASSLTTFTDTQYF; cdr3_nt: TGTGCCAGCAGCTTAACGACATTCACAGATACGCAGTATTTT; cdr3_length: 14; clone_size: few; d_call: .; j_call: TRBJ2-3; v_call: TRBV11-2
cdr3_aa: CASSQVRGNTIYF; cdr3_nt: TGTGCCAGCAGCCAAGTAAGAGGGAACACCATATATTTT; cdr3_length: 13; clone_size: .; d_call: .; j_call: TRBJ1-3; v_call: TRBV14
cdr3_aa: CASSTGQGVYEQYF; cdr3_nt: TGTGCCAGTAGTACTGGACAGGGGGTGTACGAGCAGTACTTC; cdr3_length: 14; clone_size: .; d_call: TRBD1; j_call: TRBJ2-7; v_call: TRBV19
cdr3_aa: CASSLASLAGEQFF; cdr3_nt: TGTGCCAGCAGCTTAGCATCTCTAGCGGGTGAGCAGTTCTTC; cdr3_length: 14; clone_size: .; d_call: TRBD2; j_call: TRBJ2-1; v_call: TRBV7-2
cdr3_aa: CASSSMGQGARNSPLHF; cdr3_nt: TGTGCCAGCAGTTCCATGGGACAGGGGGCTCGTAATTCACCCCTCCACTTT; cdr3_length: 17; clone_size: .; d_call: TRBD1; j_call: TRBJ1-6; v_call: TRBV27
cdr3_aa: CAWTSGQYNEQFF; cdr3_nt: TGTGCCTGGACTAGCGGGCAGTACAATGAGCAGTTCTTC; cdr3_length: 13; clone_size: .; d_call: TRBD2; j_call: TRBJ2-1; v_call: TRBV30
cdr3_aa: CASSTLLVAGVINHEQYF; cdr3_nt: TGTGCCAGCAGTACATTGTTAGTAGCGGGAGTAATCAACCACGAGCAGTACTTC; cdr3_length: 18; clone_size: .; d_call: TRBD2; j_call: TRBJ2-7; v_call: TRBV27
cdr3_aa: CASSLTGGGQETQYF; cdr3_nt: TGCGCCAGCAGCTTAACAGGGGGAGGGCAAGAGACCCAGTACTTC; cdr3_length: 15; clone_size: .; d_call: .; j_call: TRBJ2-5; v_call: TRBV5-1
cdr3_aa: CASSSGTSGRTDTQYF; cdr3_nt: TGTGCCAGCAGCTCCGGGACTAGCGGGAGGACAGATACGCAGTATTTT; cdr3_length: 16; clone_size: .; d_call: TRBD2; j_call: TRBJ2-3; v_call: TRBV7-3
cdr3_aa: CASSFIGGLSSYEQYF; cdr3_nt: TGTGCCAGCAGCTTTATCGGGGGTCTGAGCTCCTACGAGCAGTACTTC; cdr3_length: 16; clone_size: .; d_call: .; j_call: TRBJ2-7; v_call: TRBV7-2
cdr3_aa: CASSLLGETQYF; cdr3_nt: TGTGCCAGCAGCTTATTGGGAGAGACCCAGTACTTC; cdr3_length: 12; clone_size: once; d_call: .; j_call: TRBJ2-5; v_call: TRBV7-3
cdr3_aa: CASSPGGNSYNEQFF; cdr3_nt: TGTGCCAGCTCACCCGGGGGGAACTCCTACAATGAGCAGTTCTTC; cdr3_length: 15; clone_size: .; d_call: TRBD2; j_call: TRBJ2-1; v_call: TRBV18
cdr3_aa: CASRPGTGGDEQYF; cdr3_nt: TGCGCCAGCAGACCCGGGACAGGGGGCGACGAGCAGTACTTC; cdr3_length: 14; clone_size: .; d_call: TRBD1; j_call: TRBJ2-7; v_call: TRBV10-1
cdr3_aa: CASSLGFSYEQYF; cdr3_nt: TGTGCCAGCAGCTTGGGCTTCTCCTACGAGCAGTACTTC; cdr3_length: 13; clone_size: .; d_call: .; j_call: TRBJ2-7; v_call: TRBV7-2
cdr3_aa: CASREGRWGGYYEQYF; cdr3_nt: TGTGCCAGCAGGGAAGGGCGATGGGGCGGTTACTACGAGCAGTACTTC; cdr3_length: 16; clone_size: few; d_call: .; j_call: TRBJ2-7; v_call: TRBV5-4
cdr3_aa: CTSSQEERAGGPYNEQFF; cdr3_nt: TGCACCAGCAGCCAAGAAGAACGAGCGGGGGGGCCCTACAATGAGCAGTTCTTC; cdr3_length: 18; clone_size: .; d_call: .; j_call: TRBJ2-1; v_call: TRBV1
cdr3_aa: CASSWYGEGADYGYTF; cdr3_nt: TGTGCCAGCAGCTGGTACGGGGAGGGGGCGGACTATGGCTACACCTTC; cdr3_length: 16; clone_size: .; d_call: TRBD1; j_call: TRBJ1-2; v_call: TRBV5-6
cdr3_aa: CASSNPGQDAGNTIYF; cdr3_nt: TGTGCCAGTAGTAACCCGGGACAGGACGCTGGAAACACCATATATTTT; cdr3_length: 16; clone_size: few; d_call: TRBD1; j_call: TRBJ1-3; v_call: TRBV19
cdr3_aa: CASILIGELFF; cdr3_nt: TGTGCCAGCATTCTCATCGGGGAGCTGTTTTTT; cdr3_length: 11; clone_size: .; d_call: .; j_call: TRBJ2-2; v_call: TRBV2
cdr3_aa: CASSIEGRGIATNEKLFF; cdr3_nt: TGTGCCAGTAGTATAGAGGGCAGGGGAATTGCAACTAATGAAAAACTGTTTTTT; cdr3_length: 18; clone_size: .; d_call: .; j_call: TRBJ1-4; v_call: TRBV19
cdr3_aa: CAWSGQGGYTF; cdr3_nt: TGTGCCTGGAGTGGACAGGGTGGCTACACCTTC; cdr3_length: 11; clone_size: .; d_call: TRBD1; j_call: TRBJ1-2; v_call: TRBV30
cdr3_aa: CASSPGLVGDTQYF; cdr3_nt: TGCGCCAGCAGCCCCGGACTAGTCGGAGATACGCAGTATTTT; cdr3_length: 14; clone_size: .; d_call: TRBD2; j_call: TRBJ2-3; v_call: TRBV5-1
cdr3_aa: CASSARQGNSYEQYF; cdr3_nt: TGTGCCAGCAGCGCTCGACAGGGTAACTCCTACGAGCAGTACTTC; cdr3_length: 15; clone_size: .; d_call: TRBD1; j_call: TRBJ2-7; v_call: TRBV7-9
cdr3_aa: CAISGGGEKLFF; cdr3_nt: TGTGCCATCAGTGGGGGAGGTGAAAAACTGTTTTTT; cdr3_length: 12; clone_size: .; d_call: .; j_call: TRBJ1-4; v_call: TRBV10-3
cdr3_aa: CASSIEMTGSNQPQHF; cdr3_nt: TGTGCCAGTAGTATTGAAATGACGGGCAGCAATCAGCCCCAGCATTTT; cdr3_length: 16; clone_size: .; d_call: .; j_call: TRBJ1-5; v_call: TRBV19
cdr3_aa: CASSVYRGTNEKLFF; cdr3_nt: TGTGCCAGCAGCGTCTACAGGGGAACTAATGAAAAACTGTTTTTT; cdr3_length: 15; clone_size: .; d_call: TRBD1; j_call: TRBJ1-4; v_call: TRBV7-9